This is a list of T cell receptor beta chains from one sample in a study of control samples from healthy donors and cancer patients. Repertoires were generated with immunoSEQ multiplex PCR, while TCRdb's copy carries only in-frame clones and drops some. The sample yields about 80,000 clones, around nine tenths seen once. Sequencing was done on a sample of blood. Every receptor here comes from a woman in her sixties in good health. CDR3s include the opening cysteine and the closing phenylalanine or tryptophan. Each record gives: J gene, CDR3 length, clone size, D gene, V gene, CDR3 protein, CDR3 DNA. A D gene is named only where the DNA matches it firmly. Size values are once, few and many counts, or a class for expanded clones, and some rows have none.

j_call: TRBJ1-5; cdr3_length: 12; clone_size: NA; d_call: NA; v_call: TRBV7-9; cdr3_aa: CASSPINQPQHF; cdr3_nt: TGTGCCAGCAGCCCGATCAATCAGCCCCAGCATTTT
j_call: TRBJ1-1; cdr3_length: 14; clone_size: NA; d_call: NA; v_call: TRBV7-9; cdr3_aa: CASSFMSRGTEAFF; cdr3_nt: TGTGCCAGCAGCTTTATGAGTAGAGGCACTGAAGCTTTCTTT
j_call: TRBJ2-2; cdr3_length: 14; clone_size: few; d_call: NA; v_call: TRBV7-2; cdr3_aa: CASSPARDAGELFF; cdr3_nt: TGTGCCAGCAGCCCCGCAAGGGACGCCGGGGAGCTGTTTTTT
j_call: TRBJ1-6; cdr3_length: 15; clone_size: NA; d_call: TRBD1; v_call: TRBV30; cdr3_aa: CAWRGSGTGSSPLHF; cdr3_nt: TGTGCCTGGAGAGGCTCCGGGACAGGGAGTTCACCCCTCCACTTT
j_call: TRBJ2-5; cdr3_length: 14; clone_size: once; d_call: NA; v_call: TRBV5-5; cdr3_aa: CASSFPTSQETQYF; cdr3_nt: TGTGCCAGCAGCTTCCCCACCTCTCAAGAGACCCAGTACTTC
j_call: TRBJ2-5; cdr3_length: 13; clone_size: NA; d_call: NA; v_call: TRBV29-1; cdr3_aa: CSVEPGGRQTQYF; cdr3_nt: TGCAGCGTTGAACCAGGGGGGCGACAGACCCAGTACTTC
j_call: TRBJ1-2; cdr3_length: 13; clone_size: NA; d_call: NA; v_call: TRBV12-3/TRBV12-4; cdr3_aa: CASDYRGGYGYTF; cdr3_nt: TGTGCCAGCGATTATCGGGGAGGGTATGGCTACACCTTC
j_call: TRBJ2-2; cdr3_length: 15; clone_size: NA; d_call: NA; v_call: TRBV19; cdr3_aa: CASSLGTRNTGELFF; cdr3_nt: TGTGCCAGTAGTCTTGGGACACGGAACACCGGGGAGCTGTTTTTT
j_call: TRBJ1-5; cdr3_length: 14; clone_size: NA; d_call: TRBD1; v_call: TRBV28; cdr3_aa: CASSFDRGSQPQHF; cdr3_nt: TGTGCCAGCAGTTTCGACAGGGGGAGTCAGCCCCAGCATTTT
j_call: TRBJ1-3; cdr3_length: 15; clone_size: NA; d_call: NA; v_call: TRBV28; cdr3_aa: CASSLSVGAGNTIYF; cdr3_nt: TGTGCCAGCAGTTTATCTGTAGGGGCTGGAAACACCATATATTTT
j_call: TRBJ1-5; cdr3_length: 16; clone_size: once; d_call: NA; v_call: TRBV15; cdr3_aa: CATSRDSGGYNQPQHF; cdr3_nt: TGTGCCACCAGCAGAGATTCTGGCGGATACAATCAGCCCCAGCATTTT
j_call: TRBJ1-1; cdr3_length: 14; clone_size: NA; d_call: NA; v_call: TRBV6-5; cdr3_aa: CASSYSRLNPAAFF; cdr3_nt: TGTGCCAGCAGTTACTCGAGACTAAACCCGGCAGCTTTCTTT
j_call: TRBJ2-1; cdr3_length: 13; clone_size: NA; d_call: TRBD2; v_call: TRBV19; cdr3_aa: CASSTASGGGQFF; cdr3_nt: TGTGCCAGTAGTACCGCGAGCGGGGGTGGGCAGTTCTTC
j_call: TRBJ2-5; cdr3_length: 16; clone_size: NA; d_call: TRBD2; v_call: TRBV4-2; cdr3_aa: CASSQGVAGGGETQYF; cdr3_nt: TGTGCCAGCAGCCAAGGAGTAGCGGGGGGTGGGGAGACCCAGTACTTC
j_call: TRBJ1-2; cdr3_length: 13; clone_size: once; d_call: NA; v_call: TRBV18; cdr3_aa: CASSLSTGEGYTF; cdr3_nt: TGTGCCAGCTCACTGTCGACGGGGGAAGGCTACACCTTC
j_call: TRBJ1-2; cdr3_length: 14; clone_size: NA; d_call: TRBD1; v_call: TRBV4-1; cdr3_aa: CASSQGTGSYGYTF; cdr3_nt: TGCGCCAGCAGCCAGGGGACAGGGAGCTATGGCTACACCTTC
j_call: TRBJ2-7; cdr3_length: 16; clone_size: NA; d_call: TRBD1; v_call: TRBV6-2/TRBV6-3; cdr3_aa: CASSSRFGQGSYEQYF; cdr3_nt: TGTGCCAGCAGTTCTCGATTCGGACAGGGCTCCTACGAGCAGTACTTC
j_call: TRBJ2-3; cdr3_length: 13; clone_size: NA; d_call: NA; v_call: TRBV7-8; cdr3_aa: CASSLVRYGTQYF; cdr3_nt: TGTGCCAGCAGCTTAGTTCGGTACGGTACGCAGTATTTT
j_call: TRBJ1-6; cdr3_length: 16; clone_size: NA; d_call: TRBD1; v_call: TRBV9; cdr3_aa: CASSQRQGARNSPLHF; cdr3_nt: TGTGCCAGCAGCCAGAGACAGGGGGCGAGGAATTCACCCCTCCACTTT
j_call: TRBJ1-5; cdr3_length: 14; clone_size: NA; d_call: NA; v_call: TRBV6-4; cdr3_aa: CASSATFSNQPQHF; cdr3_nt: TGTGCCAGCAGTGCGACATTTAGCAATCAGCCCCAGCATTTT
j_call: TRBJ2-1; cdr3_length: 13; clone_size: NA; d_call: NA; v_call: TRBV13; cdr3_aa: CASSLVRGNEQFF; cdr3_nt: TGTGCCAGCAGCTTAGTAAGGGGAAATGAGCAGTTCTTC
j_call: TRBJ2-5; cdr3_length: 15; clone_size: NA; d_call: NA; v_call: TRBV11-3; cdr3_aa: CASSSIRGWEETQYF; cdr3_nt: TGTGCCAGCAGCTCCATCCGGGGCTGGGAAGAGACCCAGTACTTC
j_call: TRBJ2-5; cdr3_length: 14; clone_size: NA; d_call: TRBD2; v_call: TRBV19; cdr3_aa: CASRTVAGGETQYF; cdr3_nt: TGTGCCAGTAGAACTGTAGCGGGAGGGGAGACCCAGTACTTC